A single sample is the source of the 10 T cell receptor beta chains below, sequenced in a study of cytomegalovirus exposure and HLA in healthy donors. This table comes from immunoSEQ multiplex PCR, and its TCRdb copy is limited to in-frame clones, with some not included. The sample lists some 150,000 clones, roughly nine tenths seen once, with around 3.4% in the top ten. The sequenced sample was PBMCs. The receptors come from a woman under 30 in good health and CMV-seropositive.

In the case of this clone: The same CDR3 also results from other DNA sequences found in this sample. This sequence joins TRBV2 and TRBJ2-5, with 14 positions matching TRBD2. The germline gives CDR1 SNHLY, CDR2 FYNNEI. The V segment lost 4 bases and the J segment 1 base; nucleotides outside the gene matches: 2. The CDR3 contains 16 residues. CDR3 residues: CASSGGLAGAQETQYF. CDR3 coding DNA: TGTGCCAGCAGTGGGGGACTAGCGGGGGCCCAAGAGACCCAGTACTTC.

The chain links TRBV10-3 to TRBJ2-6, with 9 bases that match TRBD1. V was clipped by 6 bases and J by 2 bases; unmatched bases: 5. This CDR3 is 16 amino acids long. The germline CDR1 and CDR2 sequences are ENHRY and SYGVKD. The CDR3 reads CAIRGDRVAGANVLTF. The CDR3 bases are TGTGCCATCAGGGGGGACAGGGTGGCTGGGGCCAACGTCCTGACTTTC.

V usage is TRBV6-1 and J usage is TRBJ1-2; 8 bases are a match to TRBD1. CDR3 length: 16 residues. The V gene end was trimmed by 4 bases and the J gene end by 2 bases; junction bases not matched to a gene: 9. Per germline, CDR1 MNHNS and CDR2 SASEGT. This chain's CDR3 is CASSVAGTGYNYGYTF. In nucleotides, the CDR3 is TGTGCCAGCAGTGTCGCCGGGACAGGATACAACTATGGCTACACCTTC.

The chain links TRBV6-5 to TRBJ1-1; D ambiguous. The germline gives CDR1 MNHEY, CDR2 SVGAGI. Trimming left V 6 bases short and J 0 bases short, with 14 bases between. The CDR3 consists of 15 residues. CDR3 bases: TGTGCCAGCAGCCTCAACAGAGAAATGAACACTGAAGCTTTCTTT. It specifies CASSLNREMNTEAFF.

The sample holds one count of this clone. The chain carries TRBV4-2 and TRBJ2-1; 8 bases agree with TRBD2. V dropped 2 bases and J dropped 7; count of bases not matched to a gene: 4. Germline V gene data show CDR1 as LGHNA and CDR2 as YNFKEQ. The CDR3 totals 14 residues. This CDR3 reads CASSQPGGGNEQFF. CDR3 nucleotides: TGTGCCAGCAGCCAACCGGGAGGGGGAAATGAGCAGTTCTTC.

The rearrangement links TRBV27 to TRBJ2-6; D might be TRBD1 (5 bases). This CDR3 comprises 16 residues. Germline CDR1 MNHEY, CDR2 SMNVEV (reference sequence). The ends were cut back, 5 bases at V and 4 bases at J, with 15 bases in the middle. DNA for the CDR3: TGTGCCAGCAGTCACAGCACAGGTGTGGGGGCCAACGTCCTGACTTTC. Translation: CASSHSTGVGANVLTF.

This chain joins TRBV9 and TRBJ2-1; 10 bases fit TRBD1. The CDR3 runs to 15 residues. CDR1 SGDLS and CDR2 YYNGEE come from the germline V gene. The V gene end was trimmed by 2 bases and the J gene end by 3 bases; junction bases not matched to a gene: 2. The CDR3 coding sequence is TGTGCCAGCAGCGTTAGGACAGGGGGCTACAATGAGCAGTTCTTC. Residues: CASSVRTGGYNEQFF.

Written as DNA, the CDR3 is TGCGCCAGCAGCACCCCAGCGGGTAAGGGGAACACAGATACGCAGTATTTT. Translation gives CASSTPAGKGNTDTQYF. The rearrangement joins TRBV5-1 to TRBJ2-3; weak D call: TRBD2 (6 bases). There are 17 residues in the CDR3. Between the trimmed V and J ends, which lost 4 bases and 2 bases, there was a span of 20 bases. The germline V gene has CDR1 SGHRS and CDR2 YFSETQ.

This chain uses TRBV27 with TRBJ1-5; D not resolved. CDR1 and CDR2 (germline): MNHEY, SMNVEV (reference sequence). With 5 bases removed from V and 0 bases from J, the gap between germline ends came to 17 bases. This CDR3 region has 17 residues. This CDR3 is CASSPKTFTDSNQPQHF. Here the CDR3 DNA reads TGTGCCAGCAGTCCAAAGACATTTACCGATAGCAATCAGCCCCAGCATTTT.

The chain recombines TRBV30 with TRBJ2-7; possible D gene TRBD2, 5 bases. CDR1 and CDR2 from the germline V gene are GTSNPN and SVGIG (reference sequence). The CDR3 runs 11 residues. V shed 4 bases and J shed 2 bases, with 6 bases lying between them. DNA for the CDR3: TGTGCCTGGAAACTAGCCTACGAGCAGTACTTC. Amino acid sequence: CAWKLAYEQYF. The entire variable domain, with the rest obtained from reference TRBV30 and TRBJ2-7, is as follows: SQTIHQWPATLVQPVGSPLSLECTVEGTSNPNLYWYRQAAGRGLQLLFYSVGIGQISSEVPQNLSASRPQDRQFILSSKKLLLSDSGFYLCAWKLAYEQYFGPGTRLTVT.